Presented here are 26 T cell receptor beta chains from one specimen sequenced in a study of T-cell memory formation after mild COVID-19. TCRdb called the 5' RACE reads again in MiXCR, with one record for every CDR3 protein. Found here are roughly 7,000 distinct CDR3 sequences, less than 75% of them singletons; the top ten hold roughly 2.5%. The sequenced sample consisted of PBMCs or a T cell subset sorted from them (not recorded which). All receptors come from an adult who had mild COVID-19 (a few samples of this study predate the infection). Cell type and time point are not known.

The V gene is TRBV29-1, the J gene TRBJ2-7; 10 bases agree with TRBD1. Germline V gene lookup returns CDR1 SQVTM and CDR2 ANQGSEA. The trim removed 3 bases at V and 0 bases at J, leaving 2 bases unmatched. The CDR3 runs to 14 residues. This chain's CDR3 is CSVEGQGTSYEQYF. CDR3 in DNA: TGCAGCGTTGAGGGACAGGGGACCTCCTACGAGCAGTACTTC.

This clonotype was seen a few times. The chain joins TRBV7-9 to TRBJ2-3; D not resolved. Germline V gene data show CDR1 as SEHNR and CDR2 as FQNEAQ (reference sequence). This CDR3 has 12 residues. Trimming cost V 6 bases and J 4 bases, with 8 bases left between them. CDR3 sequence: CASSFTPDTQYF. The CDR3 DNA follows: TGTGCCAGCAGTTTTACACCAGATACGCAGTATTTT.

The chain carries TRBV5-1 and TRBJ2-4, with D unclear. V was clipped by 0 bases and J by 0 bases, with 13 bases between them. The CDR3 runs to 17 residues. CDR1 is SGHRS, CDR2 YFSETQ, per germline. The CDR3 here is CASSLAFEKAAKNIQYF. The CDR3 DNA sequence: TGCGCCAGCAGCTTGGCTTTTGAGAAGGCAGCCAAAAACATTCAGTACTTC.

This clonotype is termed large (0.1 to 1%). This sequence joins TRBV29-1 and TRBJ2-7, with D possibly being TRBD1 (6 bases). The CDR3 covers 11 residues. CDR1 and CDR2 (germline): SQVTM, ANQGSEA. With 4 bases removed from V and 4 bases from J, the gap between germline ends came to 8 bases. Here the CDR3 DNA reads TGCAGCGTTGGAGGGGGTTACGAGCAGTACTTC. Translating it yields CSVGGGYEQYF.

The V gene is TRBV7-9, the J gene TRBJ2-7, with D possibly being TRBD1 (5 bases). CDR1 is SEHNR, CDR2 FQNEAQ, per germline (reference sequence). V was trimmed by 5 bases and J by 0 bases, leaving 17 bases between them. The length of the CDR3 is 16 residues. CDR3 DNA sequence: TGTGCCAGCAGCCCTGGAAGGGTCCAGGGCTCCTACGAGCAGTACTTC. It specifies CASSPGRVQGSYEQYF.

The CDR3 DNA reads as TGTGCCAGCAGCCAAGACGAAGTAAAACTGTTTTTT. Translation: CASSQDEVKLFF. The rearrangement links TRBV4-2 to TRBJ1-4, with D hard to call. CDR3 length: 12 residues. The germline V and J ends were trimmed by 0 bases and 10 bases, with 6 bases remaining between them. Per the germline V gene, CDR1 is LGHNA and CDR2 is YNFKEQ.

This sequence joins TRBV5-1 and TRBJ2-3, with 8 bases aligning to TRBD2. With V trimmed by 7 bases and J by 3 bases, 4 bases remained unmatched. This CDR3 is built from 13 residues. Germline assignment: CDR1 SGHRS and CDR2 YFSETQ. CDR3: CASSSGLTDTQYF. The CDR3, as DNA: TGCGCCAGCTCTAGCGGGTTGACAGATACGCAGTATTTT.

This rearrangement joins TRBV7-2 to TRBJ2-2; possible D gene TRBD1, 5 bases. Germline V lookup: CDR1 SGHTA, CDR2 FQGNSA. The CDR3 runs to 15 residues. V dropped 4 bases and J dropped 1 base, with 10 bases sitting between them. CDR3 residues: CASSSTVGNTGELFF. The CDR3 region has the DNA TGTGCCAGCAGCTCGACAGTGGGGAACACCGGGGAGCTGTTTTTT.

V usage is TRBV29-1 and J usage is TRBJ1-2, with TRBD1 matching 11 bases. CDR3 size: 14 residues. The ends lost 2 bases at V and 8 bases at J; junction bases unmatched: 7. Germline V lookup: CDR1 SQVTM, CDR2 ANQGSEA. The CDR3 protein is CSVEQPGTGGGYTF. The CDR3 nucleotides read TGCAGCGTTGAACAACCCGGGACAGGGGGAGGCTACACCTTC.

The chain couples TRBV7-2 to TRBJ2-3, with TRBD2 matching 14 bases. Germline V lookup: CDR1 SGHTA, CDR2 FQGNSA. The junction had 14 bases not matched to a gene; V was cut back by 4 bases and J by 2 bases. The CDR3 spans 20 residues. CDR3 residues: CASSSKIQRTSGGSTDTQYF. As DNA, the CDR3 is TGTGCCAGCAGCTCCAAAATCCAACGGACTAGCGGGGGGTCCACAGATACGCAGTATTTT.

This chain uses TRBV5-1 with TRBJ2-6; D is perhaps TRBD1 or TRBD2 (5 bases each). Trimming shortened V by 2 bases and J by 0 bases, and 12 bases separated the two germline ends. The CDR3 has 17 residues. Germline V CDR1 and CDR2: SGHRS, YFSETQ. The CDR3, as DNA: TGCGCCAGCAGCTTAGAGGGGAGTTTCTCTGGGGCCAACGTCCTGACTTTC. It encodes CASSLEGSFSGANVLTF.

This clonotype is medium-sized by share. The chain couples TRBV6-6 to TRBJ1-6; D is perhaps TRBD1 (5 bases). Germline V gene lookup returns CDR1 MNHNY and CDR2 SVGAGI (reference sequence). V lost 0 bases, J lost 7 bases, and 10 bases lay in between. The CDR3 sequence is 15 residues long. CDR3 sequence reads: CASSYSGGRNSPLHF. The CDR3 coding sequence is TGTGCCAGCAGTTACTCGGGGGGAAGGAATTCACCCCTCCACTTT.

The chain joins TRBV25-1 to TRBJ1-1; a possible D gene is TRBD1 (6 bases). This CDR3 is built from 12 residues. Trimming stripped 8 bases from V and 11 bases from J, with 18 bases between. CDR1 is MGHDK and CDR2 is SYGVNS in the germline V gene. The chain's CDR3 is CASGGTSSGAFF. The CDR3 DNA sequence: TGTGCCAGCGGAGGGACATCTTCGGGGGCTTTCTTT.

This clonotype has only a few counts. The V gene is TRBV7-2, the J gene TRBJ2-2; TRBD2 might be the D (6 bases). V shed 5 bases and J shed 7 bases, with 14 bases lying between them. Per germline, CDR1 SGHTA and CDR2 FQGNSA. The CDR3 spans 14 residues. The CDR3 loop is CASSGWGVVGELFF. The CDR3 DNA sequence: TGTGCCAGCAGCGGATGGGGGGTTGTCGGGGAGCTGTTTTTT. Combining the CDR3 with reference TRBV7-2 and TRBJ2-2 gives the whole variable domain GAGVSQSPSNKVTEKGKDVELRCDPISGHTALYWYRQSLGQGLEFLIYFQGNSAPDKSGLPSDRFSAERTGGSVSTLTIQRTQQEDSAVYLCASSGWGVVGELFFGEGSRLTVL.

The chain couples TRBV28 to TRBJ2-5; D may correspond to TRBD1 or TRBD2 (6 bases each). This CDR3 region has 14 residues. Germline CDR1 is MDHEN and CDR2 is SYDVKM. Trimming left V 8 bases short and J 4 bases short, with 17 bases between. The CDR3 reads CASADVGGRETQYF. The DNA of the CDR3 is TGTGCCAGCGCAGACGTCGGGGGCCGAGAGACCCAGTACTTC.

This chain joins TRBV5-1 and TRBJ2-5, with D perhaps being TRBD1 or TRBD2 (5 bases each). CDR1 and CDR2 (germline): SGHRS, YFSETQ. The length of the CDR3 is 17 residues. V was cut by 4 bases and J by 4 bases, with 23 bases left in between. The CDR3 DNA is TGCGCCAGCAGCCTAGCCCGGAACTCAGGGAACTCAGAGACCCAGTACTTC. Its protein product is CASSLARNSGNSETQYF.

V usage is TRBV7-2 and J usage is TRBJ2-1; the D is unclear. The V and J ends lost 3 bases and 5 bases respectively, with 11 bases between them. CDR3 size: 14 residues. Germline values: CDR1 SGHTA, CDR2 FQGNSA. The chain's CDR3 is CASSFLRADNEQFF. The DNA for the CDR3 is TGTGCCAGCAGCTTTCTCCGGGCAGACAATGAGCAGTTCTTC.

J is TRBJ1-1 and V is TRBV6-6, with 9 bases identical to TRBD1. After removal of 5 bases from V and 1 base from J, the junction contained 5 bases not matched to a gene. This CDR3 region has 15 residues. Germline V lookup: CDR1 MNHNY, CDR2 SVGAGI (reference sequence). CDR3 sequence reads: CASSNPGQGNTEAFF. The CDR3 nucleotides read TGTGCCAGCAGTAATCCGGGACAGGGGAACACTGAAGCTTTCTTT.

V usage is TRBV12-3 or TRBV12-4 and J usage is TRBJ2-3, with D perhaps TRBD1 (5 bases). This CDR3 comprises 15 residues. Trimming cost V 10 bases and J 4 bases, with 21 bases left between them. The CDR3 protein is CATRQSGKGSDTQYF. The CDR3, as DNA: TGTGCCACCCGACAGAGTGGTAAAGGCTCAGATACGCAGTATTTT.

In its sample, this clonotype ranks as medium-sized. This chain uses TRBV7-9 with TRBJ2-5, with D tentatively TRBD1 (5 bases). The CDR3 has 15 amino acids. With 1 base removed from V and 5 bases from J, the gap between germline ends came to 14 bases. Germline CDR1 reads SEHNR; CDR2 reads FQNEAQ (reference sequence). CDR3 amino acids: CASSLGPRVGETQYF. In DNA form, the CDR3 reads TGTGCCAGCAGCTTAGGTCCCAGGGTCGGGGAGACCCAGTACTTC.

This clonotype is labeled medium-sized. This rearrangement joins TRBV20-1 to TRBJ2-1; 7 bases line up with TRBD2. Unmatched junction bases numbered 8, after V lost 4 bases and J lost 2 bases. This CDR3 contains 15 residues. CDR1 DFQATT and CDR2 SNEGSKA come from the germline V gene (reference sequence). DNA of the CDR3: TGCAGTGCTATCACTAGCGTTAGAACCTACAATGAGCAGTTCTTC. Translating gives CSAITSVRTYNEQFF.

The genes are TRBV20-1 and TRBJ2-7; TRBD2 agrees at 13 bases. This CDR3 has 14 residues. The V gene's germline CDR1 is DFQATT and CDR2 SNEGSKA (reference sequence). Trimming cost V 3 bases and J 4 bases; bases outside gene matches: 3. The CDR3 loop is CSARGLAGIYEQYF. The CDR3 nucleotides read TGCAGTGCTAGGGGACTAGCGGGGATATACGAGCAGTACTTC.

This clonotype counts as medium-sized. The J gene is TRBJ1-1, the V gene TRBV11-2, with a possible D match to TRBD1 (5 bases). CDR1 is SGHAT, CDR2 FQNNGV, per germline. This CDR3 is 16 amino acids long. V gave up 5 bases and J gave up 0 bases, with 16 bases separating them. CDR3 in amino acids: CASSALGRGMNTEAFF. CDR3 nucleotide sequence: TGTGCCAGCAGCGCCCTGGGTCGGGGGATGAACACTGAAGCTTTCTTT.

The table lists this clonotype with a count of one. The chain carries TRBV5-1 and TRBJ2-3; D remains ambiguous. CDR3 length: 16 amino acids. The germline gives CDR1 SGHRS, CDR2 YFSETQ. V lost 0 bases, J lost 6 bases, and 17 bases lay in between. CDR3 nucleotide sequence: TGCGCCAGCAGCTTGGAGGACGGAAGTGGTGTGGATACGCAGTATTTT. Protein: CASSLEDGSGVDTQYF.

The genes are TRBV20-1 and TRBJ2-5, with D perhaps given as TRBD1 or TRBD2 (5 bases each). This CDR3 region has 12 residues. The germline V gene has CDR1 DFQATT and CDR2 SNEGSKA (reference sequence). V was shortened by 3 bases and J by 5 bases, with 10 bases between the two germline ends. The CDR3 nucleotides read TGCAGTGCTAGTATGAGGGGCGAGACCCAGTACTTC. It yields the protein CSASMRGETQYF.

The V call is TRBV2, the J call TRBJ2-3, with D perhaps matching TRBD2 (6 bases). The CDR3 spans 15 residues. Germline values: CDR1 SNHLY, CDR2 FYNNEI. V gave up 2 bases and J gave up 2 bases, with 11 bases separating them. CDR3 residues: CASSEMERVTDTQYF. CDR3 sequence (DNA): TGTGCCAGCAGTGAAATGGAGCGGGTCACAGATACGCAGTATTTT. The full variable domain, in which reference TRBV2 and TRBJ2-3 provide the parts outside the CDR3, is EPEVTQTPSHQVTQMGQEVILRCVPISNHLYFYWYRQILGQKVEFLVSFYNNEISEKSEIFDDQFSVERPDGSNFTLKIRSTKLEDSAMYFCASSEMERVTDTQYFGPGTRLTVL.